Following are 18 T cell receptor beta chains from one sample sequenced in a study of CD8 T cells in ankylosing spondylitis. TCRdb redid the calling of the 5' RACE reads with MiXCR, one entry per CDR3 protein. The table has some 30,000 distinct CDR3 sequences, approximately 14% seen once. The sample taken for sequencing was blood. These receptor sequences come from a male donor with ankylosing spondylitis or in good health (not recorded which).

This clonotype was seen a few times. The V gene is TRBV29-1, the J gene TRBJ2-5; the D is unclear. Germline loops: CDR1 SQVTM, CDR2 ANQGSEA. The CDR3 length is 14 residues. V shed 2 bases and J shed 5 bases, with 15 bases lying between them. This chain's CDR3 is CSVEMGTLSETQYF. The CDR3 DNA is TGCAGCGTTGAAATGGGAACCCTATCGGAGACCCAGTACTTC.

This clonotype was seen only a few times. The rearrangement joins TRBV2 to TRBJ2-6; no firm D call. There are 16 residues in the CDR3. The V gene lost 4 bases and the J gene lost 0 bases, with 10 bases spanning the gap. Germline values: CDR1 SNHLY, CDR2 FYNNEI. CDR3 loop: CASSGKGFSGANVLTF. CDR3 sequence (DNA): TGTGCCAGCAGTGGTAAGGGATTCTCTGGGGCCAACGTCCTGACTTTC.

Points on this clonotype: Its ends do not fully match the called genes, so a read error is possible. V and J are TRBV6-5 and TRBJ2-2; D is undetermined. CDR3 length: 14 amino acids. Germline V gives CDR1 MNHEY, CDR2 SVGAGI. The CDR3 DNA follows: TGTGCCAGTAGTTCTAGTACCTACACCGGGGAGCTGTTTTTT. It is translated as CASSSSTYTGELFF.

In the case of this clonotype: The germline gene is not matched at one end of the junction; a read error may be the cause. V gene TRBV7-2 combines with J gene TRBJ1-3; 7 nucleotides line up with TRBD1. From germline, CDR1 is SGHTA and CDR2 FQGNSA. This CDR3 has 15 residues. The CDR3 loop is CSSSRQGATGNTIYF. CDR3 in DNA: TGTTCCAGCAGCCGACAGGGAGCCACCGGAAACACCATATATTTT.

CDR3 nucleotide sequence: TGCGCCAGCAGCCCGGGTGGTGCAGGGGGGCAAGAGACCCAGTACTTC. Protein sequence: CASSPGGAGGQETQYF. V and J are TRBV5-1 and TRBJ2-5, with D possibly matching TRBD1 (7 bases). The length of the CDR3 is 16 residues. Trimming cost V 4 bases and J 2 bases, with 18 bases left between them. Germline CDR1 reads SGHRS; CDR2 reads YFSETQ. The complete variable domain, with remaining parts taken from reference TRBV5-1 and TRBJ2-5, reads KAGVTQTPRYLIKTRGQQVTLSCSPISGHRSVSWYQQTPGQGLQFLFEYFSETQRNKGNFPGRFSGRQFSNSRSEMNVSTLELGDSALYLCASSPGGAGGQETQYFGPGTRLLVL.

The chain has TRBV4-2 and TRBJ1-1; D gene unclear. Germline CDR1 reads LGHNA; CDR2 reads YNFKEQ. The CDR3 is 15 residues long. Trimming removed 1 base at V and 5 bases at J, with 14 bases between. CDR3 residues: CASSQVISAETEAFF. The CDR3 nucleotides are TGTGCCAGCAGCCAAGTCATATCAGCGGAGACTGAAGCTTTCTTT.

This clonotype came up a few times. This chain connects TRBV7-2 to TRBJ2-3, with TRBD2 matching over 7 bases. The CDR3 sequence is 15 residues long. In germline, CDR1 is SGHTA, CDR2 FQGNSA. Trimming took 4 bases from V and 0 from J; bases not matched to a gene: 4. CDR3 protein: CASSSAGRSTDTQYF. The CDR3 region has the DNA TGTGCCAGCAGCTCAGCGGGGCGGAGCACAGATACGCAGTATTTT.

The chain recombines TRBV29-1 with TRBJ2-3, with D perhaps TRBD1 (6 bases). CDR3 length equals 14 residues. Germline CDR1 SQVTM, CDR2 ANQGSEA. Deletions cut 7 bases from V and 4 bases from J, with 18 bases between. The CDR3 DNA reads as TGCAGCGGGGCCGAAGGGGGTGCGGCAGATACGCAGTATTTT. Its translation: CSGAEGGAADTQYF.

This clonotype was detected only a few times. V gene TRBV20-1 combines with J gene TRBJ1-4; D possibly corresponds to TRBD1 (5 bases). The CDR3 loop spans 16 amino acids. The germline gives CDR1 DFQATT, CDR2 SNEGSKA (reference sequence). The V gene lost 3 bases and the J gene lost 3 bases, with 17 bases spanning the gap. CDR3 coding DNA: TGCAGTGCTAGGAACAAGGGTGAAGGGGCTAATGAAAAACTGTTTTTT. Amino acid sequence: CSARNKGEGANEKLFF.

This clonotype was observed a handful of times. V gene TRBV25-1 combines with J gene TRBJ2-1, with D perhaps TRBD1 (6 bases). This CDR3 spans 14 amino acids. The V end was cut by 5 bases, the J end by 0 bases, with 8 bases between. The germline V gene has CDR1 MGHDK and CDR2 SYGVNS. The CDR3 region is CASSTGNSYNEQFF. The CDR3 bases are TGTGCCAGCAGTACAGGGAACTCCTACAATGAGCAGTTCTTC.

This clonotype has a handful of counts. The chain joins TRBV11-2 to TRBJ2-7, with 11 bases matching TRBD2. J was trimmed by 4 bases and V by 5 bases; bases with no gene match: 4. The CDR3 contains 14 residues. Per the germline V gene, CDR1 is SGHAT and CDR2 is FQNNGV. CDR3 in DNA: TGTGCCAGCAGCCCGTCTAGCGGGAGGTACGAGCAGTACTTC. Translated: CASSPSSGRYEQYF.

This clonotype turned up a few times. V is TRBV7-3 and J is TRBJ1-2; D gene unclear. Germline-derived CDR1 and CDR2 are SGHTA and FQGTGA. With 2 bases removed from V and 4 bases from J, the gap between germline ends came to 14 bases. The CDR3 length is 15 residues. As DNA, the CDR3 is TGTGCCAGCAGCTTAGTTGGTCAGTCGAGCTATGGCTACACCTTC. Amino acids: CASSLVGQSSYGYTF.

A few counts support this clonotype. The chain combines TRBV7-9 with TRBJ2-6; D is possibly TRBD2 (6 bases). V shed 6 bases and J shed 2 bases, with 14 bases lying between them. The length of the CDR3 is 16 residues. Germline V gene sequence: CDR1 SEHNR, CDR2 FQNEAQ (reference sequence). CDR3 protein: CASRSSREAGANVLTF. The CDR3 DNA sequence: TGTGCCAGCAGGTCATCCAGGGAGGCTGGGGCCAACGTCCTGACTTTC. Complete variable domain (other parts from reference TRBV7-9 and TRBJ2-6): DTGVSQNPRHKITKRGQNVTFRCDPISEHNRLYWYRQTLGQGPEFLTYFQNEAQLEKSRLLSDRFSAERPKGSFSTLEIQRTEQGDSAMYLCASRSSREAGANVLTFGAGSRLTVL.

The chain links TRBV5-5 to TRBJ2-3; possible D gene TRBD1, 5 bases. The CDR3 has 14 amino acids. The V gene's germline CDR1 is SGHKS and CDR2 YYEKEE (reference sequence). V was pared by 0 bases and J by 5 bases, with 10 bases between. The DNA for the CDR3 is TGTGCCAGCAGCTTGGCCACCAGGGAAGATACGCAGTATTTT. As protein: CASSLATREDTQYF.

This clonotype was detected a few times. The chain has TRBV12-3 or TRBV12-4 and TRBJ2-2; TRBD1 is a possible D gene (6 bases). Trimming removed 5 bases from V and 5 bases from J, with 9 bases in between. The CDR3 has 13 amino acids. CDR3 sequence reads: CASSLGQTGELFF. CDR3 DNA: TGTGCCAGCAGTCTCGGACAGACCGGGGAGCTGTTTTTT.

This clonotype has only a few counts. V gene TRBV5-6 combines with J gene TRBJ1-1, with D tentatively TRBD1 (6 bases). CDR3 size: 13 residues. The germline CDR1 and CDR2 sequences are SGHDT and YYEEEE. With 4 bases removed from V and 6 bases from J, the gap between germline ends came to 13 bases. CDR3 residues: CASSRGGGAEAFF. CDR3 DNA: TGTGCCAGCAGCCGAGGGGGAGGCGCTGAAGCTTTCTTT. Full variable domain (rest looked up from reference TRBV5-6 and TRBJ1-1): DAGVTQSPTHLIKTRGQQVTLRCSPKSGHDTVSWYQQALGQGPQFIFQYYEEEERQRGNFPDRFSGHQFPNYSSELNVNALLLGDSALYLCASSRGGGAEAFFGQGTRLTVV.

The chain employs TRBV20-1 and TRBJ2-7; D may be TRBD2 (5 bases). This CDR3 contains 14 residues. Trimming stripped 0 bases from V and 3 bases from J, with 12 bases between. CDR1 is DFQATT and CDR2 is SNEGSKA in the germline V gene (reference sequence). In DNA form, the CDR3 reads TGCAGTGCTAGAGAGCGGGCAGAATACTACGAGCAGTACTTC. Translation gives CSARERAEYYEQYF.

This chain connects TRBV12-5 to TRBJ2-1, with D possibly TRBD2 on 7 matching bases. Germline V gene data show CDR1 as LGHNT and CDR2 as FRNRAP. V was shortened by 0 bases and J by 10 bases, with 16 bases between the two germline ends. The CDR3 has 15 residues. The CDR3 DNA reads as TGTGCTAGTGGTTTGGTCGGGGGGCAAGTTGAAGAGCAGTTCTTC. Amino acid sequence: CASGLVGGQVEEQFF.